This T cell receptor (beta chain) is drawn from a study of T cells after yellow fever vaccination. This clonotype was seen ten or more times. The CDR3 is 14 residues long. The ends were cut back, 0 bases at V and 5 bases at J, with 8 bases in the middle. CDR1 LNHDA and CDR2 SQIVND come from the germline V gene (reference sequence). Each CDR3 protein is one row after TCRdb ran MiXCR on the 5' RACE reads. This sample has 200,000 to 250,000 distinct CDR3 sequences, with about 3% found just once. This clonotype originated in a man between 18 and 29 years old who received the YFV17D yellow fever vaccine. The chain combines TRBV19 with TRBJ1-5; D uncertain. Sample: CD4+ T cells sorted from PBMCs, taken 10 days after the yellow fever booster vaccination. CDR3 loop: CASSIEAGDQPQHF. CDR3 DNA sequence: TGTGCCAGTAGTATAGAGGCGGGTGATCAGCCCCAGCATTTT.